This entry describes one T cell receptor beta chain. Antigen unknown. The CDR3 has 15 amino acids. Germline CDR1 reads SGDLS; CDR2 reads YYNGEE. Trimming took 4 bases from V and 0 from J; bases not matched to a gene: 7. The sample belongs to a study of Ad26.COV2.S vaccination and SARS-CoV-2 variants. Study-wide points: In vaccinated individuals, spike-specific CD8+ and CD4+ T cell responses reportedly displayed substantial breadth.

Clones were sequenced by immunoSEQ multiplex PCR, and TCRdb holds only the in-frame ones, with some missing. The sample lists some 450,000 clones, roughly 88% occurring once. The sample's treatment: around 19 received Ad26.COV2.S at low or high dose, single or two shots; several received placebo; per-sample allocation not given. Day 63 following the first vaccine or placebo injection was when the samples were taken. What was given as vaccine was an Ad26 vector encoding Wuhan-strain SARS-CoV-2 spike. Specimen: peripheral blood, collected in a trial of Ad26.COV2.S vaccine versus placebo. This chain uses TRBV9 with TRBJ2-7, with 7 bases matching TRBD2. The sequence was collected from a person between 18 and 59 years old who received the Ad26.COV2.S COVID-19 vaccine or a placebo. The CDR3 protein is CASSPSGTSSYEQYF. CDR3 nucleotides: TGTGCCAGCAGCCCGAGCGGGACCAGCTCCTACGAGCAGTACTTC.